This T cell receptor (beta chain) was sequenced in a study of T-cell reconstitution after alpha-beta-depleted transplantation in children. The CDR3 runs to 15 residues. V lost 0 bases and J lost 4; bases outside the gene matches: 4. Germline CDR1 reads DFQATT; CDR2 reads SNEGSKA (reference sequence). Regarding the study as a whole: Reportedly, alpha-beta T cells present about two months post-transplant originated from several hundred expanded clones of graft origin. High day-60 TCRbeta diversity in some patients came from surviving recipient T cells and thymic progenitors.

For this clonotype: What it recognizes is unknown.

Library preparation (for TCRbeta) was performed with unique molecular identifiers. TCRdb re-derived calls from the PCR reads in MiXCR, one entry per CDR3 protein. This sample has 450,000 to 550,000 distinct CDR3 sequences, with over 10% found just once. The chain has TRBV20-1 and TRBJ2-1; 9 positions agree with TRBD2. The sequence was obtained from a female patient aged 2 to 10 who had a stem cell transplant for aplastic anemia, so the T cells may come from the graft donor. The source was PBMCs, mostly from graft donor cells, collected 180 days after TCRalphabeta/CD19-depleted stem cell transplant. The CDR3 DNA is TGCAGTGCTAGAGATGGGCTAGCGGGATACAATGAGCAGTTCTTC. Protein: CSARDGLAGYNEQFF.